Reported below is one T cell receptor (beta chain). Its antigen is unidentified. Germline V gene lookup returns CDR1 MGHRA and CDR2 YSYEKL. This CDR3 is built from 13 residues. V shed 5 bases and J shed 0 bases, with 8 bases lying between them. The data were taken from a study of cytomegalovirus exposure and HLA in healthy donors. PCR was performed using 60 Vbeta and 13 Jbeta primers. TCRdb's table, derived via immunoSEQ multiplex PCR, lists solely in-frame clones and lacks some. The data show about 110,000 clones, 70% seen once. General study findings and limits: Sequences of the TCR beta chain were said to predict the HLA-A and HLA-B alleles of most subjects accurately.

The origin of this receptor is a man aged 40-55 years in good health and CMV-seropositive. V gene TRBV4-1 combines with J gene TRBJ2-7, with D maybe TRBD2 (6 bases). The specimen was PBMCs. As DNA, the CDR3 is TGCGCCAGCAGCGAGCGGGCCTCCTACGAGCAGTACTTC. It codes for CASSERASYEQYF.